What follows describes a single T cell receptor beta chain. CDR1 SGDLS and CDR2 YYNGEE come from the germline V gene. V lost 0 bases, J lost 3 bases, and 7 bases stayed unmatched. The CDR3 covers 17 residues. This entry is derived from a study of blood T cell repertoires in COVID-19. The wider study: Spain, Italy and the United States supplied samples that represented acute and convalescent COVID-19.

The authors' processing: Using reference gene primer amplification, nucleated cell counts were estimated. Sequencing used immunoSEQ multiplex PCR; TCRdb keeps in-frame clones, though not all of them. V, J and clone size are those of that table, while D and trimming were read from the DNA. This table holds around 83,000 clones, under 90% found once. The chain is built from TRBV9 and TRBJ1-3, with TRBD1 matching 9 bases. Material: peripheral blood. This clonotype was obtained from a woman in her 70s with acute or convalescent COVID-19. The CDR3 nucleotides are TGTGCCAGCAGCGTAGTAGACAGGGGGGTAGGTGGAAACACCATATATTTT. Residues: CASSVVDRGVGGNTIYF.